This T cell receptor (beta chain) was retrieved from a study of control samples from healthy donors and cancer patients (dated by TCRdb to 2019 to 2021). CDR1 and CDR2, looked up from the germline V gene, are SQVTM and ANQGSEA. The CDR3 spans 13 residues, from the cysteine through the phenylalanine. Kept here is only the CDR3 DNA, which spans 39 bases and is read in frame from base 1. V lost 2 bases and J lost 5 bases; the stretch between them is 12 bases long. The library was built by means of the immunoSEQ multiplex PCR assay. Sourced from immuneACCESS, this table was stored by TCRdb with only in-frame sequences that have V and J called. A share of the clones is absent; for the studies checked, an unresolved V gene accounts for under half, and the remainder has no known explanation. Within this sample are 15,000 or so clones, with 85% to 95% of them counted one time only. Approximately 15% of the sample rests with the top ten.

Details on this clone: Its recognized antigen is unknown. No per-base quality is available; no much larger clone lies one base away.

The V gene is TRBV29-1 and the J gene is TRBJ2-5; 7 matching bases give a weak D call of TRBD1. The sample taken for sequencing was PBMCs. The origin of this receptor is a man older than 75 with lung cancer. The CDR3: CSVEPGGGETQYF. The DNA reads TGCAGCGTTGAACCAGGGGGAGGCGAGACCCAGTACTTC.